This T cell receptor beta chain appears in the sequencing data of a study of cytomegalovirus exposure and HLA in healthy donors. Libraries were prepared by immunoSEQ multiplex PCR; TCRdb keeps only in-frame clonotypes and omits some of them. In the table there are 50,000 to 80,000 clones, 85% to 90% of which are singletons. Regarding the study as a whole: Specificity of three CMV-associated chains for CMV antigens was verified in vitro. A classifier reportedly called cytomegalovirus status with high sensitivity and specificity. Associated with cytomegalovirus, according to the listing, were around 170 TCR beta chains.

Among the roughly 110 subjects of the validation cohort, separate from the roughly 700-subject first cohort, were the donors. On this clone: Antigen unknown.

With 0 bases removed from V and 9 bases from J, the gap between germline ends came to 12 bases. Per germline, CDR1 GTSNPN and CDR2 SVGIG (reference sequence). The CDR3 spans 13 residues. The source is a woman younger than 30 in good health and CMV-seronegative. This sequence joins TRBV30 and TRBJ1-5, with D hard to call. The material sequenced was PBMCs. The DNA of the CDR3 is TGTGCCTGGAGTGTGGCAGGCCCAGGGCCCCAGCATTTT. It yields the protein CAWSVAGPGPQHF.